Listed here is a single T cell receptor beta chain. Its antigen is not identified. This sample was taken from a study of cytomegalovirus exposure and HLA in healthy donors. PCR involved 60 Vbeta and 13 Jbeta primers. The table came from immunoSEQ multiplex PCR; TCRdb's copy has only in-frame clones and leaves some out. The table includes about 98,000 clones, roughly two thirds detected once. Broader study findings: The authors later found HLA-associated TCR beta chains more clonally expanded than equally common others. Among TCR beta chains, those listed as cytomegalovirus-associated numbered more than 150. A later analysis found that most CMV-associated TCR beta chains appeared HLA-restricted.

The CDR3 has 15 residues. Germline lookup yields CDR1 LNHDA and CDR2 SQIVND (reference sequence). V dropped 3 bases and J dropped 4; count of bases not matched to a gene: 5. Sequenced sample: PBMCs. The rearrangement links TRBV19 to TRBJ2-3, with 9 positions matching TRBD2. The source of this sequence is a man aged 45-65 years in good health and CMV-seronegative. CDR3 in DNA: TGTGCCAGTAGTATCGCGGGAGGGCCATCAGATACGCAGTATTTT. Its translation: CASSIAGGPSDTQYF.